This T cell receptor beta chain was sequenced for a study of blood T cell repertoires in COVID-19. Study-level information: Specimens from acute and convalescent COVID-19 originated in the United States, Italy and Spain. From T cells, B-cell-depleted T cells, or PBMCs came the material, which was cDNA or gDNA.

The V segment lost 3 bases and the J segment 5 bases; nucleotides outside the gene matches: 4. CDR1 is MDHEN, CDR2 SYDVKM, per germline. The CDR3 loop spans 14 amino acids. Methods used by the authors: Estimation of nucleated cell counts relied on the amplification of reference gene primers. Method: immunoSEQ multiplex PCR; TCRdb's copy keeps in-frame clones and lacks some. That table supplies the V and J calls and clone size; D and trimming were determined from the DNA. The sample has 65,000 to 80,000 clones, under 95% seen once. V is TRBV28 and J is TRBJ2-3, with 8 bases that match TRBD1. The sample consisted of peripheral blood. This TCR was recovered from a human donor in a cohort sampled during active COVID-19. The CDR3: CASSLTGEIDTQYF. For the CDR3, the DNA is TGTGCCAGCAGTTTGACAGGGGAGATAGATACGCAGTATTTT.